These 14 T cell receptor beta chains share one sample of origin, sequenced in a study of PD-1 blockade in classical Hodgkin lymphoma. This table comes from immunoSEQ multiplex PCR, and its TCRdb copy is limited to in-frame clones, with some not included. The sample has around 45,000 clones, approximately 70% seen once. Each patient experienced a relapse that followed autologous stem cell transplantation, and brentuximab vedotin exposure varied. The sequences come from peripheral blood mononuclear cells (PBMCs), collected at baseline. These receptors were obtained from a human donor with classical Hodgkin lymphoma.

V usage is TRBV5-1 and J usage is TRBJ2-1; tentative D call: TRBD2 (5 bases). The CDR3 extends over 13 amino acids. CDR1 SGHRS and CDR2 YFSETQ come from the germline V gene. V lost 0 bases to trimming and J lost 8 bases, with 9 bases between them. The DNA for the CDR3 is TGCGCCAGCAGCTTGGGGGCCGGGGATGAGCAGTTCTTC. It yields the protein CASSLGAGDEQFF.

This clone turned up a few times. The rearrangement joins TRBV19 to TRBJ2-2; D not resolved. Germline-derived CDR1 and CDR2 are LNHDA and SQIVND (reference sequence). The CDR3 is made up of 14 amino acids. V shed 2 bases and J shed 1 base, with 5 bases lying between them. The CDR3 sequence is CASSILGNTGELFF. DNA of the CDR3: TGTGCCAGTAGTATATTGGGGAACACCGGGGAGCTGTTTTTT.

The gene calls are TRBV10-3 and TRBJ2-7, with 8 bases identical to TRBD1. In germline, CDR1 is ENHRY, CDR2 SYGVKD. CDR3 length equals 17 residues. Trimming cost V 3 bases and J 2 bases; bases outside gene matches: 12. As DNA, the CDR3 is TGTGCCATCAGTGACCATCAACCGGGACAGGCCCCCTACGAGCAGTACTTC. Amino acid sequence: CAISDHQPGQAPYEQYF.

The CDR3 DNA reads as TGTGCCAGCAGCGTAGCAGGGGGCCTCCAAGAGACCCAGTACTTC. Translating it yields CASSVAGGLQETQYF. This chain joins TRBV9 and TRBJ2-5; 8 nucleotides line up with TRBD1. Germline CDR1 reads SGDLS; CDR2 reads YYNGEE. V gave up 0 bases and J gave up 1 base; unmatched junction bases: 2. This CDR3 is 15 amino acids long. The whole variable domain, remainder taken from reference TRBV9 and TRBJ2-5, is DSGVTQTPKHLITATGQRVTLRCSPRSGDLSVYWYQQSLDQGLQFLIQYYNGEERAKGNILERFSAQQFPDLHSELNLSSLELGDSALYFCASSVAGGLQETQYFGPGTRLLVL.

This clone was recorded once. The chain joins TRBV19 to TRBJ1-2; tentative D call: TRBD1 (5 bases). The CDR3 is 15 amino acids. CDR1 and CDR2 from the germline V gene are LNHDA and SQIVND (reference sequence). Trimming removed 5 bases at V and 5 bases at J, with 18 bases between. The CDR3 sequence: CASSPHSGTVYGYTF. The CDR3 nucleotides read TGTGCCAGTAGTCCTCACTCGGGGACCGTTTATGGCTACACCTTC.

The chain uses TRBV9 and TRBJ2-7; D is possibly TRBD1 (5 bases). The CDR3 extends over 14 amino acids. V lost 0 bases to trimming and J lost 3 bases, with 10 bases between them. CDR1 is SGDLS and CDR2 is YYNGEE in the germline V gene. The CDR3 protein is CASSVAPGIYEQYF. The CDR3 DNA is TGTGCCAGCAGCGTAGCTCCAGGGATCTACGAGCAGTACTTC.

This chain joins TRBV27 and TRBJ1-1; maybe TRBD1 (5 bases). V was shortened by 1 base and J by 7 bases, with 31 bases between the two germline ends. Germline V lookup: CDR1 MNHEY, CDR2 SMNVEV (reference sequence). The CDR3 sequence is 20 residues long. CDR3 sequence reads: CASSLFLRGAERQGGNEAFF. The CDR3 coding sequence is TGTGCCAGCAGTTTATTTCTGAGAGGGGCCGAGCGGCAGGGAGGCAATGAAGCTTTCTTT.

The V and J genes are TRBV28 and TRBJ1-1; D is uncertain. The germline gives CDR1 MDHEN, CDR2 SYDVKM. Trimming stripped 7 bases from V and 0 bases from J, with 9 bases between. The CDR3 has 13 amino acids. The CDR3: CASTNALNTEAFF. Written as DNA, the CDR3 is TGTGCCAGCACAAACGCCTTGAACACTGAAGCTTTCTTT.

The J gene is TRBJ2-5, the V gene TRBV27, with 9 nucleotides matching TRBD2. J was trimmed by 2 bases and V by 1 base; bases with no gene match: 5. CDR1 MNHEY and CDR2 SMNVEV come from the germline V gene (reference sequence). The CDR3 contains 16 residues. This CDR3 is CASSLLASGEQETQYF. CDR3 in DNA: TGTGCCAGCAGTTTATTGGCTAGCGGGGAACAAGAGACCCAGTACTTC.

The chain recombines TRBV19 with TRBJ1-4; the D is unclear. Deletions cut 9 bases from V and 0 bases from J, with 8 bases between. The germline CDR1 and CDR2 sequences are LNHDA and SQIVND (reference sequence). The CDR3 covers 13 residues. CDR3 amino acids: CASCLTTNEKLFF. CDR3 DNA: TGTGCCAGCTGCCTAACAACTAATGAAAAACTGTTTTTT.

V is TRBV5-6 and J is TRBJ1-1; no clear D gene. Germline V gene lookup returns CDR1 SGHDT and CDR2 YYEEEE. The V and J ends lost 2 bases and 4 bases respectively, with 6 bases between them. This CDR3 has 12 residues. CDR3 sequence (DNA): TGTGCCAGCAGCTTTCCTGGCACTGAAGCTTTCTTT. Amino acids: CASSFPGTEAFF.

This chain links TRBV5-4 with TRBJ1-2; D gene uncertain. Germline V gene data show CDR1 as SGHNT and CDR2 as YYREEE (reference sequence). V dropped 2 bases and J dropped 2 bases, with 7 bases sitting between them. There are 13 residues in the CDR3. CDR3 protein: CASSLRYNYGYTF. For the CDR3, the DNA is TGTGCCAGCAGCTTACGGTACAACTATGGCTACACCTTC.

This chain links TRBV7-3 with TRBJ2-2; 11 bases line up with TRBD2. J lost 4 bases, V lost 8 bases, and 6 bases had no gene match. Per germline, CDR1 SGHTA and CDR2 FQGTGA. The CDR3 covers 15 residues. CDR3 sequence: CASRLAGGVTGELFF. The CDR3 DNA reads as TGTGCCAGCCGCCTAGCGGGGGGCGTCACCGGGGAGCTGTTTTTT. Supplemented by reference TRBV7-3 and TRBJ2-2, the full variable domain reads GAGVSQTPSNKVTEKGKYVELRCDPISGHTALYWYRQSLGQGPEFLIYFQGTGAADDSGLPNDRFFAVRPEGSVSTLKIQRTERGDSAVYLCASRLAGGVTGELFFGEGSRLTVL.

This clone is labeled medium-sized (0.01 to 0.1%). The chain has TRBV7-6 and TRBJ2-7; no definite D call. Germline V lookup: CDR1 SGHVS, CDR2 FNYEAQ. This CDR3 is built from 13 residues. Trimming stripped 1 base from V and 7 bases from J, with 11 bases between. CDR3 region: CASSLGSHSEQYF. CDR3 sequence (DNA): TGTGCCAGCAGCTTAGGGTCCCATTCGGAGCAGTACTTC.